The entry below gives a single T cell receptor beta chain sequence along with its context. The table lists this clonotype with many counts. This receptor's antigen is unknown. No base-level quality is on record; no much larger clone is a single base apart. The sample belongs to a study of molecular identifiers for immune sequencing clone quantification (dated by TCRdb to the late 2010s). A note on the overall study: For a replicate experiment, RNA from approximately 20,000 or 100,000 naive CD8 T cells was divided into five aliquots, and four of the five aliquots were sequenced. This methods study used CD8 T cells to benchmark TCR RNA copy counting and molecular-identifier clustering-based TCR repertoire sequencing (MIDCIRS). The paper's findings and limits, for the study overall: In CMV-specific effector cells, clones with more than 20 RNA copies accounted for over 97% of molecules, whereas in naive cells such clones accounted for under 1%. The sizes of highly expanded clones could end up underestimated when identical TCR molecules share a barcode. When barcode sub-clustering was omitted, TCR diversity was inflated by chimeric consensus sequences, with chimeras reaching as high as 47%. Even against a background of one million naive CD8 T cells, spiked-in Jurkat TCR RNA amounting to a single cell's worth was reported to be detectable. Spiked-in Jurkat TCR RNA (approximately 10 copies' worth), which is not part of the donor repertoire, was contained in the naive libraries. About 2.9 recovered TCR RNA copies per cell were obtained by modeling, versus roughly 10 by digital PCR, implying a capture efficiency of about 30%.

Libraries of naive CD8 T cells were built from anywhere between about 18,000 and 1,000,000 sorted cells, with 10%, 30% or 50% of the purified RNA used. Naive CD8 T cells, defined as CD8+CD4-CCR7+CD45RA+, were FACS-sorted into RLT Plus buffer on a BD FACSAria II. Detection sensitivity was tested by spiking Jurkat RNA equal to about 10 TCR copies' worth into samples containing roughly 19,000-1,100,000 naive CD8 T cells. Enrichment of CD8 T cells was done with RosetteSep CD8+ T Cell Enrichment Cocktail plus Ficoll-Paque, and ACK red cell lysis came afterward. From a lookup of the germline V gene, CDR1 and CDR2 are MDHEN and SYDVKM. Taken from cysteine to phenylalanine, the CDR3 has 16 residues. The only DNA kept is the CDR3, 48 bases in frame from the first base. V is shortened by 5 bases, J by 6 bases, and the region joining them spans 20 bases. The library was produced with PCR. Sequencing relied on a NextSeq 500. Bulk TCR libraries were prepared as previously described, using TCR primers listed in Table S5. Total RNA was purified with the Qiagen AllPrep DNA/RNA kit. Before analysis, reads from multiple sequencing runs of one library were combined. In the original analysis: Reads were retained only if the reads had an exact TCR constant sequence, and the retained reads were trimmed to 150 nt and grouped according to their 12-nt molecular barcodes. Reads within each barcode group were sub-clustered using a 15% Levenshtein threshold, and quality-weighted consensus sequences were constructed for each RNA molecule. Non-functional sequences were discarded, and so were lower-count sequences lying one edit away from another sequence. Based on fitting two negative binomial distributions, any barcode sub-cluster with under 20% of the maximum read count was discarded. The public reads were reanalyzed by TCRdb: fastp trimming at Q25, MiXCR alignment, in-frame beta chains only. For every CDR3 protein sequence, its rows merge into one entry that carries the most common genes and DNA. These V and J calls rely on TCRdb rather than the paper's analysis. The sample includes some 680,000 distinct CDR3 sequences, with 25% observed a single time. The ten most abundant clones make up 0.75% to 0.8% of the sample.

What was sequenced was naive CD8+ T cells from blood, with Jurkat cell RNA spiked in. The cell subset or site label of this sample denotes: FACS-sorted CD8+CD4-CCR7+CD45RA+ naive T cells. The chain joins TRBV28 to TRBJ1-5; TRBD1 might be the D gene, on 5 matching bases. The TCR originated in a human donor in good health. Some libraries in this study had Jurkat cell RNA spiked in. The sequenced DNA is TGTGCCAGCAGTCACAATCCAAGGCAGGGAGGTCAGCCCCAGCATTTT. Its protein reads: CASSHNPRQGGQPQHF.